This T cell receptor beta chain was identified in a study of metastatic and nonmetastatic thyroid tumors. Study background: Across blood and tumor or nodule tissue, repertoires from malignant and benign thyroid patients were compared with one another.

This clone was detected ten times or more. The antigen is undetermined. Germline V gene lookup returns CDR1 SEHNR and CDR2 FQNEAQ (reference sequence). The ends lost 5 bases at V and 2 bases at J; junction bases unmatched: 1. The CDR3 sequence is 13 residues long. In the original workflow: Variation in CDR3 across clinicopathological groups served as the basis for constructing a distant-metastasis classifier in papillary thyroid cancer. TCRdb re-analyzed the PCR reads through MiXCR. The V and J calls, along with clone size, are taken from TCRdb and not from the paper's own processing. Seen here are approximately 41,000 clones, around 28% observed once, and the top ten hold more than 8%. None of the patients had undergone any treatment ahead of thyroid surgery. Study-wide points: Malignant tumors reportedly showed significantly higher TCR beta diversity than benign nodules in both blood and tumor.

The TCR comes from a male donor with papillary thyroid cancer or a benign thyroid nodule (not recorded which). Some clones in this sample may be carry-over from other donors' samples. The specimen was blood. The gene calls are TRBV7-9 and TRBJ2-3, with 7 bases aligning to TRBD2. CDR3 region: CASSTSDTDTQYF. CDR3 DNA sequence: TGTGCCAGCAGCACTAGCGACACAGATACGCAGTATTTT.